What follows are 28 T cell receptor beta chains derived from one specimen sequenced in a study of shared clonotypes between healthy human individuals. Generated by immunoSEQ multiplex PCR, the TCRdb table keeps only in-frame clones and is missing some. The table lists about 2.3 million clones, roughly 90% of them singletons, with about 0.36% in the top ten. Sequencing was performed on naive CD4+ T cells from PBMCs. Regarding subset: CD45RA+ positively selected. These receptors were obtained from a young man in good health. Some clones in this sample may be carry-over from other donors' samples.

This sequence joins TRBV18 and TRBJ2-1; D is ambiguous. From germline, CDR1 is KGHSH and CDR2 LQKENI. Trimming took off 8 bases at V and 7 bases at J, with 9 bases between the two ends. The CDR3 spans 11 residues. In nucleotides, the CDR3 is TGTGCCAGCACTCAAGTAAATGAGCAGTTCTTC. Translating it yields CASTQVNEQFF.

V is TRBV7-8 and J is TRBJ2-1; a weak D match, TRBD1 (8 bases). The CDR3 has 13 residues. Germline V gene data show CDR1 as SGHVS and CDR2 as FQNEAQ. Trimming pared 1 base from V and 12 bases from J, leaving 13 bases between. The CDR3 here is CASSLGAGQVQFF. The CDR3, as DNA: TGTGCCAGCAGCTTAGGAGCGGGACAGGTGCAGTTCTTC.

As to this clone: Other DNA sequences in this sample translate to the same CDR3. The chain employs TRBV5-1 and TRBJ2-1, with a possible D match to TRBD2 (6 bases). The CDR3 covers 16 residues. CDR1 and CDR2 (germline): SGHRS, YFSETQ. Trimming removed 2 bases at V and 0 bases at J, with 12 bases between. The CDR3 here is CASSFSTGSSYNEQFF. The CDR3 DNA follows: TGCGCCAGCAGCTTTTCTACCGGGAGCTCCTACAATGAGCAGTTCTTC. Together with reference TRBV5-1 and TRBJ2-1, the CDR3 gives the full variable domain: KAGVTQTPRYLIKTRGQQVTLSCSPISGHRSVSWYQQTPGQGLQFLFEYFSETQRNKGNFPGRFSGRQFSNSRSEMNVSTLELGDSALYLCASSFSTGSSYNEQFFGPGTRLTVL.

The rearrangement joins TRBV4-2 to TRBJ2-2, with a possible D match to TRBD2 (6 bases). Germline V gene lookup returns CDR1 LGHNA and CDR2 YNFKEQ. The length of the CDR3 is 14 residues. Trimming cost V 5 bases and J 5 bases, with 12 bases left between them. CDR3 DNA sequence: TGTGCCAGCAGCTCGTACGGGGGTACCGGGGAGCTGTTTTTT. It codes for CASSSYGGTGELFF.

In regard to this clone: The sample holds other DNA sequences that translate to the same CDR3. This chain links TRBV18 with TRBJ1-3; TRBD1 matches 9 bases. This CDR3 has 14 residues. The V gene end was trimmed by 9 bases and the J gene end by 2 bases; junction bases not matched to a gene: 5. Germline values: CDR1 KGHSH, CDR2 LQKENI. The CDR3 DNA reads TGTGCCAGTTCAAGGGACAGGGCTGGAAACACCATATATTTT. Translating it yields CASSRDRAGNTIYF.

The chain joins TRBV2 to TRBJ2-1; either TRBD1 or TRBD2 may fit D (6 bases each). Trimming left V 6 bases short and J 3 bases short, with 9 bases between. The CDR3 spans 13 residues. Germline V lookup: CDR1 SNHLY, CDR2 FYNNEI. The CDR3 DNA reads TGTGCCAGCAGGGGGGGCCACTACAATGAGCAGTTCTTC. Its translation is CASRGGHYNEQFF.

The chain carries TRBV18 and TRBJ1-4; D is ambiguous. Looked up from germline, CDR1 is KGHSH and CDR2 is LQKENI. The CDR3 has 14 amino acids. The V gene lost 3 bases and the J gene lost 4 bases, with 9 bases spanning the gap. The CDR3: CASSPFQVNEKLFF. The CDR3 DNA is TGTGCCAGCTCACCTTTCCAGGTTAATGAAAAACTGTTTTTT.

The V and J genes are TRBV7-3 and TRBJ1-1; D gene uncertain. Germline V gives CDR1 SGHTA, CDR2 FQGTGA. Trimming took off 1 base at V and 4 bases at J, with 7 bases between the two ends. CDR3 length equals 13 residues. The CDR3 loop reads CASSLKGFTEAFF. CDR3 DNA: TGTGCCAGCAGCTTAAAGGGTTTCACTGAAGCTTTCTTT.

The V call is TRBV6-1, the J call TRBJ1-3; tentative D call: TRBD1 (6 bases). V dropped 4 bases and J dropped 9 bases, with 25 bases sitting between them. This CDR3 is 17 amino acids long. Germline-derived CDR1 and CDR2 are MNHNS and SASEGT. CDR3 amino acids: CASSVGWQGINIGTIYF. The CDR3 nucleotides are TGTGCCAGCAGTGTAGGATGGCAGGGGATCAATATAGGCACCATATATTTT.

J is TRBJ2-3 and V is TRBV5-1; no clear D gene. V lost 6 bases and J lost 4, with 12 bases in between. CDR3 size: 13 residues. Germline loops: CDR1 SGHRS, CDR2 YFSETQ. DNA of the CDR3: TGCGCCAGCAAATATGATTTAGCAGATACGCAGTATTTT. Its translation is CASKYDLADTQYF.

In its sample, this clone was seen a few times. The sample has other DNA sequences that encode this CDR3 too. V and J are TRBV29-1 and TRBJ2-3, with TRBD1 matching over 8 bases. The V gene end was trimmed by 5 bases and the J gene end by 0 bases; junction bases not matched to a gene: 1. The CDR3 consists of 13 residues. The V gene's germline CDR1 is SQVTM and CDR2 ANQGSEA. CDR3 region: CSVRQGSTDTQYF. The CDR3 nucleotides read TGCAGCGTTCGACAGGGGAGCACAGATACGCAGTATTTT.

CDR3 in DNA: TGTGCCAGCAGTGAACGACGGGTCGGGGCAGATACGCAGTATTTT. Amino acid sequence: CASSERRVGADTQYF. V is TRBV6-1 and J is TRBJ2-3, with a possible D match to TRBD2 (5 bases). V lost 2 bases and J lost 4, with 13 bases in between. CDR3 length equals 15 residues. Germline V gene lookup returns CDR1 MNHNS and CDR2 SASEGT.

On this clone itself: This CDR3 is also generated by other DNA sequences in the sample. This rearrangement joins TRBV2 to TRBJ1-5; D gene uncertain. This CDR3 has 12 residues. CDR1 and CDR2 from the germline V gene are SNHLY and FYNNEI. The V gene lost 9 bases and the J gene lost 2 bases, with 8 bases spanning the gap. For the CDR3, the DNA is TGTGCCAGTTCCGGGGGCAATCAGCCCCAGCATTTT. Translation: CASSGGNQPQHF.

This chain joins TRBV7-2 and TRBJ2-3; D ambiguous. V lost 8 bases and J 3 bases, leaving 9 bases between the germline ends. Per germline, CDR1 SGHTA and CDR2 FQGNSA. The CDR3 runs 12 residues. The CDR3 bases are TGTGCCAGCGGTCCTCAAACAGATACGCAGTATTTT. This gives the protein CASGPQTDTQYF.

This chain links TRBV5-1 with TRBJ2-5; possible D gene TRBD1, 6 bases. Trimming took off 1 base at V and 2 bases at J, with 12 bases between the two ends. CDR1 SGHRS and CDR2 YFSETQ come from the germline V gene. The CDR3 is 15 amino acids. The CDR3 region is CASSLMSGQQETQYF. DNA of the CDR3: TGCGCCAGCAGCTTGATGTCCGGACAGCAAGAGACCCAGTACTTC.

In its sample, this clone was seen once. The chain recombines TRBV11-3 with TRBJ2-2; tentatively, D is TRBD1 (6 bases). Trimming took off 3 bases at V and 5 bases at J, with 13 bases between the two ends. CDR1 SGHNT and CDR2 YENEEA come from the germline V gene. The CDR3 is made up of 15 amino acids. In DNA, the CDR3 is TGTGCCAGCAGCTTCGGGACAAAGGGGACCGGGGAGCTGTTTTTT. Encoded protein: CASSFGTKGTGELFF.

This chain connects TRBV6-1 to TRBJ1-1; D is uncertain. Deletions cut 5 bases from V and 1 base from J, with 14 bases between. CDR3 size: 15 residues. CDR1 is MNHNS, CDR2 SASEGT, per germline. DNA of the CDR3: TGTGCCAGCAGTCGGACCCGATTCGAGAACACTGAAGCTTTCTTT. Protein sequence: CASSRTRFENTEAFF.

V and J are TRBV21-1 and TRBJ2-3; the table assigns TRBD1, which was not confirmed against the DNA. TRBV21-1 is marked as a pseudogene. This CDR3 region has 14 residues. The CDR3 DNA follows: TGTGCCAGCACCGCCCCAGGTTACACAGATACGCAGTATTTT. This sequence encodes CASTAPGYTDTQYF.

This rearrangement joins TRBV7-3 to TRBJ2-7; TRBD1 might be the D (6 bases). This CDR3 is 14 amino acids long. Germline loops: CDR1 SGHTA, CDR2 FQGTGA. The V and J ends lost 5 bases and 0 bases respectively, with 11 bases between them. The CDR3 DNA reads as TGTGCCAGCAGCACCGACAGGCCCTCCTACGAGCAGTACTTC. This gives the protein CASSTDRPSYEQYF. Full variable domain (rest looked up from reference TRBV7-3 and TRBJ2-7): GAGVSQTPSNKVTEKGKYVELRCDPISGHTALYWYRQSLGQGPEFLIYFQGTGAADDSGLPNDRFFAVRPEGSVSTLKIQRTERGDSAVYLCASSTDRPSYEQYFGPGTRLTVT.

This clone occurred once. V usage is TRBV2 and J usage is TRBJ2-7; D perhaps matches TRBD2 (6 bases). CDR3 length: 15 amino acids. The V end lost 6 bases, the J end lost 2 bases, and 17 bases lay between the germline ends. Germline CDR1 reads SNHLY; CDR2 reads FYNNEI. The CDR3, as DNA: TGTGCCAGCAGCAGGACGGTGGGGAGGACCTACGAGCAGTACTTC. It specifies CASSRTVGRTYEQYF. The full variable domain, completed using reference TRBV2 and TRBJ2-7, is EPEVTQTPSHQVTQMGQEVILRCVPISNHLYFYWYRQILGQKVEFLVSFYNNEISEKSEIFDDQFSVERPDGSNFTLKIRSTKLEDSAMYFCASSRTVGRTYEQYFGPGTRLTVT.

Regarding this clone: Other nucleotide sequences from this sample produce the same CDR3. The V and J genes are TRBV7-8 and TRBJ2-5; D not resolved. The V end lost 1 base, the J end lost 2 bases, and 2 bases lay between the germline ends. The CDR3 extends over 12 amino acids. From germline, CDR1 is SGHVS and CDR2 FQNEAQ. CDR3 protein: CASSLGQETQYF. The CDR3, as DNA: TGTGCCAGCAGCTTAGGGCAAGAGACCCAGTACTTC.

The chain uses TRBV21-1 and TRBJ1-4. TRBV21-1 is deemed a pseudogene. CDR3 length: 16 residues. CDR3 nucleotides: TGTGCCGGCGAGGGGCAGGGCCGCTTGTCTAATGAAAAACTGTTTTTT. This sequence encodes CAGEGQGRLSNEKLFF.

The chain couples TRBV5-1 to TRBJ2-3, with no clear D. The CDR3 is 16 amino acids. Deletions cut 0 bases from V and 2 bases from J, with 13 bases between. The germline CDR1 and CDR2 sequences are SGHRS and YFSETQ. CDR3 loop: CASSLDLGRYTDTQYF. For the CDR3, the DNA is TGCGCCAGCAGCTTGGATCTCGGGCGTTACACAGATACGCAGTATTTT. Together with reference TRBV5-1 and TRBJ2-3, the CDR3 gives the full variable domain: KAGVTQTPRYLIKTRGQQVTLSCSPISGHRSVSWYQQTPGQGLQFLFEYFSETQRNKGNFPGRFSGRQFSNSRSEMNVSTLELGDSALYLCASSLDLGRYTDTQYFGPGTRLTVL.

With regard to this clone: This CDR3 is also generated by other DNA sequences in the sample. The chain recombines TRBV5-1 with TRBJ2-5, with 7 bases lining up with TRBD1. V shed 4 bases, J shed 1 base, and the junction held 4 bases outside the gene matches. The CDR3 covers 14 residues. The germline CDR1 and CDR2 sequences are SGHRS and YFSETQ. In DNA, the CDR3 is TGCGCCAGCAGCCTGGGGACAGCCCAAGAGACCCAGTACTTC. Residues: CASSLGTAQETQYF.

The CDR3 region has the DNA TGTGCCAGCAGTTTTTCCAATATAGGTGAAAAACTGTTTTTT. Protein product: CASSFSNIGEKLFF. The chain couples TRBV6-6 to TRBJ1-4; D remains ambiguous. V was cut by 4 bases and J by 7 bases, with 13 bases left in between. Per the germline V gene, CDR1 is MNHNY and CDR2 is SVGAGI (reference sequence). CDR3 length equals 14 residues.

The chain combines TRBV27 with TRBJ1-1; TRBD1 is a possible D gene (6 bases). Germline V gene lookup returns CDR1 MNHEY and CDR2 SMNVEV (reference sequence). V gave up 5 bases and J gave up 0 bases, with 16 bases separating them. The CDR3 has 16 residues. CDR3 loop: CASSLYRVPMNTEAFF. In DNA form, the CDR3 reads TGTGCCAGCAGTCTCTACAGGGTTCCTATGAACACTGAAGCTTTCTTT.

This chain joins TRBV6-1 and TRBJ2-7, with D unclear. The CDR3 sequence is 13 residues long. Germline-derived CDR1 and CDR2 are MNHNS and SASEGT. V lost 7 bases and J 4 bases, leaving 14 bases between the germline ends. CDR3 sequence (DNA): TGTGCCAGCATTTCTGGGCAGACTTACGAGCAGTACTTC. Its protein is CASISGQTYEQYF.

The V call is TRBV5-1, the J call TRBJ2-1; D perhaps matches TRBD1 (6 bases). Deletions cut 2 bases from V and 4 bases from J, with 13 bases between. Germline V lookup: CDR1 SGHRS, CDR2 YFSETQ. This CDR3 is 15 amino acids long. The CDR3 protein is CASSLSGHGYNEQFF. DNA for the CDR3: TGCGCCAGCAGCTTATCGGGACACGGTTACAATGAGCAGTTCTTC. Full variable domain (rest looked up from reference TRBV5-1 and TRBJ2-1): KAGVTQTPRYLIKTRGQQVTLSCSPISGHRSVSWYQQTPGQGLQFLFEYFSETQRNKGNFPGRFSGRQFSNSRSEMNVSTLELGDSALYLCASSLSGHGYNEQFFGPGTRLTVL.